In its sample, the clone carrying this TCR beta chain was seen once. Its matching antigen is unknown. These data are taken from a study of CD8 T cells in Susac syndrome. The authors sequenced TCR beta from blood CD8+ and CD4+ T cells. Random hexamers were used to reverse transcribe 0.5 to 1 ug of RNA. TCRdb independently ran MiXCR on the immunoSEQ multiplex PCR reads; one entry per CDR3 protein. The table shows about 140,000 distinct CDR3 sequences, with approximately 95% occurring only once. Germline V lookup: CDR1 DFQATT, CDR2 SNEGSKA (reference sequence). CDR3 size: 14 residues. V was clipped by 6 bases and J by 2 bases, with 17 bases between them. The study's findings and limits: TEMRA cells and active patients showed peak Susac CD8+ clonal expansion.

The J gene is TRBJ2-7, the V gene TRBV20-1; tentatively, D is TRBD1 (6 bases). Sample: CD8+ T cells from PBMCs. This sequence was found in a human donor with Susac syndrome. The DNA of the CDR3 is TGCAGTGCAGCCGAGGCAGGGGAGCCCTACGAGCAGTACTTC. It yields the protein CSAAEAGEPYEQYF.